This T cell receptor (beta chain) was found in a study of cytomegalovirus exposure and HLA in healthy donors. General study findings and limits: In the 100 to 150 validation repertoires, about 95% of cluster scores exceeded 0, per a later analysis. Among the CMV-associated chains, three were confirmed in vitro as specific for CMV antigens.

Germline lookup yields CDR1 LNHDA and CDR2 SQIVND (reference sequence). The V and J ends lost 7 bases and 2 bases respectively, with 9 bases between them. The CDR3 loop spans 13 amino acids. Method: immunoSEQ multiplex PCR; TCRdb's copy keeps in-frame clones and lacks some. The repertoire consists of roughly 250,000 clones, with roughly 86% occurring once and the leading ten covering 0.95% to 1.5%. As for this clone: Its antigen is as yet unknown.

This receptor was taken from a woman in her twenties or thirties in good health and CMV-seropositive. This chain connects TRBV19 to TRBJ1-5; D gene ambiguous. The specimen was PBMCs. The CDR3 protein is CASKVPGNQPQHF. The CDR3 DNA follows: TGTGCCAGTAAAGTTCCGGGCAATCAGCCCCAGCATTTT.